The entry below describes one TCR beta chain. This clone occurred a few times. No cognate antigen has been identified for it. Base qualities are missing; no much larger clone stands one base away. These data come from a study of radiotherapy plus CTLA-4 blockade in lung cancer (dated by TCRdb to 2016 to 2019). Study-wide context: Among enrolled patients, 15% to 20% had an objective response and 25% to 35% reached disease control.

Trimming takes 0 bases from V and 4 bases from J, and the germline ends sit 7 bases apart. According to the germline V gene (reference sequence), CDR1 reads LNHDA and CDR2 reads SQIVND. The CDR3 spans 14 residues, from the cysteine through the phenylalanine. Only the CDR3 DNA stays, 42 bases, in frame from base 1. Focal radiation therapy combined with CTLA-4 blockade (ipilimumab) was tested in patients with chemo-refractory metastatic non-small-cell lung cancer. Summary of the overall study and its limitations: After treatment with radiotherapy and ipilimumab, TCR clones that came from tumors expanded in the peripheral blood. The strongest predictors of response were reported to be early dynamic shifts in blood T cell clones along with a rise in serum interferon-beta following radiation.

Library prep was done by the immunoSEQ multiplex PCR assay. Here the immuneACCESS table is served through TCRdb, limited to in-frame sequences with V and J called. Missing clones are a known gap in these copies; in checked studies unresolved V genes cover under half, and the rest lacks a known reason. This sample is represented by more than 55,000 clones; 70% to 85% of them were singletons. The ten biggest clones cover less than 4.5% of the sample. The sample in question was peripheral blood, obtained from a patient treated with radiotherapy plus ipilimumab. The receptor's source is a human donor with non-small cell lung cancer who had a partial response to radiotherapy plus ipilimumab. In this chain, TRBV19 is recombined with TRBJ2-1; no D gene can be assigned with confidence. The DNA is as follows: TGTGCCAGTAGTATAGATTCGGGTTACAATGAGCAGTTCTTC. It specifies CASSIDSGYNEQFF. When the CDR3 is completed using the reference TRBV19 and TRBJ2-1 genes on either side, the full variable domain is DGGITQSPKYLFRKEGQNVTLSCEQNLNHDAMYWYRQDPGQGLRLIYYSQIVNDFQKGDIAEGYSVSREKKESFPLTVTSAQKNPTAFYLCASSIDSGYNEQFFGPGTRLTVL.